The 30 T cell receptor beta chains listed next were all sequenced from one sample in a study of cytomegalovirus exposure and HLA in healthy donors. The PCR was carried out with 60 Vbeta primers and 13 Jbeta primers. The table came from immunoSEQ multiplex PCR; TCRdb's copy has only in-frame clones and leaves some out. Of over 140,000 clones detected, approximately 82% appear once; the ten largest clones hold 1.4%. The sample taken for sequencing was PBMCs. The source of these receptors is a man between 25 and 39 years old in good health and CMV-seropositive.

In this sample, this clone turned up once. The genes are TRBV11-2 and TRBJ2-2, with TRBD1 matching over 10 bases. CDR1 and CDR2 (germline): SGHAT, FQNNGV. The ends lost 4 bases at V and 4 bases at J; junction bases unmatched: 3. CDR3 length: 15 amino acids. CDR3 protein: CASSSRTGGTGELFF. DNA of the CDR3: TGTGCCAGCAGCTCACGGACAGGGGGCACCGGGGAGCTGTTTTTT. Using reference TRBV11-2 and TRBJ2-2 for the parts outside the CDR3, the full variable domain is EAGVAQSPRYKIIEKRQSVAFWCNPISGHATLYWYQQILGQGPKLLIQFQNNGVVDDSQLPKDRFSAERLKGVDSTLKIQPAKLEDSAVYLCASSSRTGGTGELFFGEGSRLTVL.

This chain joins TRBV2 and TRBJ2-6; TRBD1 might be the D (6 bases). The CDR3 has 17 amino acids. Germline values: CDR1 SNHLY, CDR2 FYNNEI. Trimming cost V 6 bases and J 4 bases, with 19 bases left between them. The CDR3 sequence is CASSPMGASPGANVLTF. The CDR3 DNA sequence: TGTGCCAGCAGCCCCATGGGGGCCAGCCCGGGGGCCAACGTCCTGACTTTC.

The chain couples TRBV6-5 to TRBJ1-1; a possible D gene is TRBD1 (6 bases). Trimming shortened V by 5 bases and J by 1 base, and 8 bases separated the two germline ends. The CDR3 is made up of 13 amino acids. CDR1 and CDR2 from the germline V gene are MNHEY and SVGAGI. In nucleotides, the CDR3 is TGTGCCAGCAGTAACAGGGAGAACACTGAAGCTTTCTTT. Protein: CASSNRENTEAFF.

The V and J genes are TRBV9 and TRBJ2-1; 15 bases align to TRBD2. Germline V gives CDR1 SGDLS, CDR2 YYNGEE. CDR3 length: 17 amino acids. The ends lost 1 base at V and 4 bases at J; junction bases unmatched: 3. CDR3 coding DNA: TGTGCCAGCAGCGTACGGACTAGCGGGAGGGCTTACAATGAGCAGTTCTTC. It codes for CASSVRTSGRAYNEQFF.

The chain links TRBV27 to TRBJ2-1; TRBD2 is a possible D gene (6 bases). V was pared by 5 bases and J by 6 bases, with 14 bases between. The CDR3 consists of 14 residues. Germline V gene data show CDR1 as MNHEY and CDR2 as SMNVEV (reference sequence). The DNA for the CDR3 is TGTGCCAGCAGTCCCGGACTACACACCAATGAGCAGTTCTTC. As protein: CASSPGLHTNEQFF.

The gene calls are TRBV18 and TRBJ1-3; D is ambiguous. The CDR3 is made up of 13 amino acids. V lost 0 bases and J lost 8, with 8 bases in between. Germline V gene data show CDR1 as KGHSH and CDR2 as LQKENI. The CDR3, as DNA: TGTGCCAGCTCACCACCCGACTTATACACCATATATTTT. Its translation: CASSPPDLYTIYF. Variable domain in full (rest from reference TRBV18 and TRBJ1-3): NAGVMQNPRHLVRRRGQEARLRCSPMKGHSHVYWYRQLPEEGLKFMVYLQKENIIDESGMPKERFSAEFPKEGPSILRIQQVVRGDSAAYFCASSPPDLYTIYFGEGSWLTVV.

Here the CDR3 reads CASSLVPGGNTEAFF. In DNA, the CDR3 is TGCGCCAGCAGCTTAGTGCCAGGTGGGAACACTGAAGCTTTCTTT. The chain links TRBV5-1 to TRBJ1-1; the D is unclear. Germline V CDR1 and CDR2: SGHRS, YFSETQ. V lost 2 bases to trimming and J lost 1 base, with 12 bases between them. This CDR3 has 15 residues.

This clone was detected a few times. This chain links TRBV10-2 with TRBJ1-1; tentatively, D is TRBD1 (6 bases). Germline CDR1 is WSHSY and CDR2 is SAAADI. Deletions cut 0 bases from V and 4 bases from J, with 12 bases between. CDR3 length equals 15 residues. Written as DNA, the CDR3 is TGCGCCAGCAGTGAGTCCGGATTAGGGGGCACTGAAGCTTTCTTT. Its protein product is CASSESGLGGTEAFF.

The chain recombines TRBV5-4 with TRBJ2-7; 8 bases are shared with TRBD1. The germline gives CDR1 SGHNT, CDR2 YYREEE (reference sequence). The CDR3 loop spans 11 amino acids. The J segment lost 3 bases and the V segment lost 7 bases, leaving 0 bases of the junction unmatched. CDR3 region: CASGTGYEQYF. The DNA for the CDR3 is TGTGCCAGCGGGACAGGCTACGAGCAGTACTTC.

The V call is TRBV11-2, the J call TRBJ2-2, with 10 bases aligning to TRBD2. Germline-derived CDR1 and CDR2 are SGHAT and FQNNGV. V was clipped by 1 base and J by 6 bases; unmatched bases: 8. This CDR3 is built from 17 residues. This chain's CDR3 is CASSLGLAGVSPGELFF. Here the CDR3 DNA reads TGTGCCAGCAGCTTAGGTCTAGCGGGAGTCTCCCCCGGGGAGCTGTTTTTT.

The J gene is TRBJ1-1, the V gene TRBV11-3, with 7 positions matching TRBD1. With 5 bases clipped from V and 8 bases from J, the junction kept 5 bases outside the gene matches. Per the germline V gene, CDR1 is SGHNT and CDR2 is YENEEA. This CDR3 spans 12 amino acids. DNA for the CDR3: TGTGCCAGCAGCCTCCGGACAGGAGAAGCTTTCTTT. Its translation is CASSLRTGEAFF.

The chain employs TRBV19 and TRBJ1-5, with TRBD1 matching over 7 bases. The CDR3 spans 17 residues. V lost 3 bases, J lost 4 bases, and 12 bases stayed unmatched. Germline loops: CDR1 LNHDA, CDR2 SQIVND (reference sequence). CDR3 amino acids: CASSMVFDRAVNQPQHF. CDR3 nucleotide sequence: TGTGCCAGTAGTATGGTCTTTGACAGGGCGGTGAATCAGCCCCAGCATTTT. The full variable domain, its missing parts supplied by reference TRBV19 and TRBJ1-5, is DGGITQSPKYLFRKEGQNVTLSCEQNLNHDAMYWYRQDPGQGLRLIYYSQIVNDFQKGDIAEGYSVSREKKESFPLTVTSAQKNPTAFYLCASSMVFDRAVNQPQHFGDGTRLSIL.

The J gene is TRBJ2-1, the V gene TRBV7-2; 8 positions agree with TRBD2. CDR1 is SGHTA and CDR2 is FQGNSA in the germline V gene. This CDR3 comprises 18 residues. Germline trimming cut 3 bases from V and 6 bases from J; bases unmatched to any gene: 16. In DNA form, the CDR3 reads TGTGCCAGCAGCTTCTCCGCGGGGGGCCCATCTTTCCCCAATGAGCAGTTCTTC. It yields the protein CASSFSAGGPSFPNEQFF.

The chain recombines TRBV28 with TRBJ2-1, with 8 bases fitting TRBD2. V lost 5 bases to trimming and J lost 0 bases; unmatched junction nucleotides: 18. The CDR3 covers 20 residues. CDR1 MDHEN and CDR2 SYDVKM come from the germline V gene. CDR3 protein: CASSLTSGNLYTSSYNEQFF. The CDR3 coding sequence is TGTGCCAGCAGTCTCACTAGCGGTAATCTCTATACAAGCTCCTACAATGAGCAGTTCTTC.

The gene calls are TRBV2 and TRBJ1-5; 7 bases agree with TRBD1. The germline gives CDR1 SNHLY, CDR2 FYNNEI. The J segment lost 0 bases and the V segment lost 6 bases, leaving 5 bases of the junction unmatched. CDR3 length: 15 residues. The CDR3: CASSRGTVSNQPQHF. CDR3 coding DNA: TGTGCCAGCAGCAGGGGGACCGTTAGCAATCAGCCCCAGCATTTT.

The gene calls are TRBV30 and TRBJ2-7; tentatively, D is TRBD2 (5 bases). Trimming removed 5 bases at V and 0 bases at J, with 8 bases between. Per the germline V gene, CDR1 is GTSNPN and CDR2 is SVGIG (reference sequence). The CDR3 covers 12 residues. The CDR3 DNA sequence: TGTGCCTGGGGACTGGCCTCCTACGAGCAGTACTTC. Protein product: CAWGLASYEQYF.

The chain's CDR3 is CARSTIAGEGKNIQYF. The CDR3 nucleotides read TGTGCCAGAAGCACTATAGCGGGAGAAGGCAAAAACATTCAGTACTTC. The V gene is TRBV5-3, the J gene TRBJ2-4, with 9 bases fitting TRBD2. TRBV5-3 carries the ORF label, with uncertain function. The CDR3 length is 16 residues. The junction had 8 bases not matched to a gene; V was cut back by 4 bases and J by 3 bases.

CDR3 loop: CASRAPGRDQPQHF. CDR3 bases: TGTGCCAGCAGGGCCCCGGGTCGGGATCAGCCCCAGCATTTT. The chain recombines TRBV6-1 with TRBJ1-5; D is uncertain. V lost 6 bases and J lost 5, with 14 bases in between. The CDR3 covers 14 residues. Per germline, CDR1 MNHNS and CDR2 SASEGT.

Only one count was recorded for this clone. V gene TRBV28 combines with J gene TRBJ2-1; 7 nucleotides match TRBD2. The germline V gene encodes CDR1 MDHEN and CDR2 SYDVKM. The CDR3 is made up of 16 amino acids. Trimming removed 5 bases from V and 0 bases from J; junction bases left unmatched: 7. In DNA, the CDR3 is TGTGCCAGCAGTCTCTCTAGCGGTGGCTCCTACAATGAGCAGTTCTTC. Translating it yields CASSLSSGGSYNEQFF.

The DNA for the CDR3 is TGTGCCAGCAGCTTAGCCGAGGGATCTGAAGCTTTCTTT. Translating it yields CASSLAEGSEAFF. The rearrangement joins TRBV7-9 to TRBJ1-1; no clear D gene. The CDR3 contains 13 residues. Trimming pared 0 bases from V and 6 bases from J, leaving 8 bases between. Germline CDR1 and CDR2: SEHNR and FQNEAQ (reference sequence). Supplemented by reference TRBV7-9 and TRBJ1-1, the full variable domain reads DTGVSQNPRHKITKRGQNVTFRCDPISEHNRLYWYRQTLGQGPEFLTYFQNEAQLEKSRLLSDRFSAERPKGSFSTLEIQRTEQGDSAMYLCASSLAEGSEAFFGQGTRLTVV.

V is TRBV9 and J is TRBJ2-5, with 9 bases matching TRBD1. In germline, CDR1 is SGDLS, CDR2 YYNGEE. This CDR3 region has 15 residues. J gave up 3 bases and V 3 bases, and 6 bases lay outside the gene matches. CDR3 DNA: TGTGCCAGCAGCGGGGGGACAGGGATAGAAGAGACCCAGTACTTC. This encodes CASSGGTGIEETQYF.

The rearrangement links TRBV5-1 to TRBJ2-1; 13 nucleotides line up with TRBD2. This CDR3 spans 16 amino acids. In germline, CDR1 is SGHRS, CDR2 YFSETQ. J was trimmed by 7 bases and V by 2 bases; bases with no gene match: 6. CDR3 sequence (DNA): TGCGCCAGCAGCTTCTGGACTAGCGGGAGTGCTAATGAGCAGTTCTTC. This codes for CASSFWTSGSANEQFF.

The J gene is TRBJ1-6, the V gene TRBV28; D is unclear. The CDR3 sequence is 15 residues long. Looked up from germline, CDR1 is MDHEN and CDR2 is SYDVKM. Trimming took 4 bases from V and 8 from J, leaving 15 bases between them. The CDR3 nucleotides are TGTGCCAGCAGTTCTTCATCGGGTGGAGATTCACCCCTCCACTTT. Amino acid sequence: CASSSSSGGDSPLHF.

This clone came up once. V and J are TRBV2 and TRBJ1-1, with 9 bases lining up with TRBD1. Germline V gene data show CDR1 as SNHLY and CDR2 as FYNNEI. The CDR3 is 13 residues long. Losses at the gene ends were 7 bases for V and 6 bases for J; bases not matched to a gene: 6. The CDR3 bases are TGTGCCAGCAACCGGGACAGGGACTCTGAAGCTTTCTTT. It translates to CASNRDRDSEAFF.

The chain is built from TRBV19 and TRBJ2-1; unclear D gene. The CDR3 loop spans 15 amino acids. CDR1 is LNHDA and CDR2 is SQIVND in the germline V gene (reference sequence). Trimming pared 7 bases from V and 0 bases from J, leaving 13 bases between. CDR3 sequence: CASTPMSYSYNEQFF. The CDR3 DNA sequence: TGTGCCAGTACTCCAATGAGTTACTCCTACAATGAGCAGTTCTTC.

The chain recombines TRBV6-5 with TRBJ1-5, with 8 bases aligning to TRBD1. With V trimmed by 6 bases and J by 6 bases, 10 bases remained unmatched. The CDR3 length is 15 residues. Germline CDR1 and CDR2: MNHEY and SVGAGI. CDR3 sequence reads: CASRLGQGEGQPQHF. The CDR3, as DNA: TGTGCCAGCAGACTCGGACAGGGAGAGGGTCAGCCCCAGCATTTT.

V and J are TRBV2 and TRBJ2-3; tentatively, D is TRBD2 (6 bases). The CDR3 runs 13 residues. Trimming took 4 bases from V and 5 from J, leaving 10 bases between them. The V gene's germline CDR1 is SNHLY and CDR2 FYNNEI. The CDR3 spells CASSGLGGDTQYF. As DNA, the CDR3 is TGTGCCAGCAGTGGTCTGGGGGGAGATACGCAGTATTTT.

The rearrangement links TRBV28 to TRBJ1-1, with D perhaps matching TRBD1 (6 bases). The CDR3 has 12 residues. Trimming took off 5 bases at V and 4 bases at J, with 8 bases between the two ends. Germline V gene data show CDR1 as MDHEN and CDR2 as SYDVKM. DNA for the CDR3: TGTGCCAGCAGTCAAGGGGGCACTGAAGCTTTCTTT. Translating it yields CASSQGGTEAFF.

The rearrangement uses TRBV9 and TRBJ2-7, with D tentatively TRBD2 (7 bases). The CDR3 sequence is 14 residues long. V was trimmed by 10 bases and J by 0 bases, leaving 17 bases between them. The germline gives CDR1 SGDLS, CDR2 YYNGEE. The CDR3 nucleotides are TGTGCCGGTCGAGCGGGACATCTCTCCTACGAGCAGTACTTC. Translating it yields CAGRAGHLSYEQYF.

The chain uses TRBV5-1 and TRBJ2-5; TRBD2 matches 13 bases. This CDR3 has 16 residues. Germline CDR1 and CDR2: SGHRS and YFSETQ. V shed 0 bases and J 2 bases; nucleotides not matched to a gene: 1. The CDR3 DNA reads TGCGCCAGCAGCTTGGGGGGACTAGCGGGGCAAGAGACCCAGTACTTC. Protein sequence: CASSLGGLAGQETQYF.